Below, 32 T cell receptor beta chains from the same sample are listed, as sequenced in a study of OX40 agonist ivuxolimab in advanced cancers. The method was immunoSEQ multiplex PCR; TCRdb's version includes in-frame clones alone and lacks a portion of them. This table has under 140,000 clones, approximately 90% appearing once. This material consisted of CD4+ or CD8+ T cells sorted from blood, taken in a trial of the OX40 agonist ivuxolimab. The source is an adult with an advanced solid tumor such as melanoma, head and neck, liver or kidney cancer.

The chain is built from TRBV11-2 and TRBJ2-7; the D call may be TRBD1 or TRBD2 (5 bases each). Germline-derived CDR1 and CDR2 are SGHAT and FQNNGV. V was clipped by 4 bases and J by 1 base, with 14 bases between them. CDR3 size: 15 residues. The CDR3 reads CASSSTGTESYEQYF. CDR3 nucleotide sequence: TGTGCCAGCAGCTCAACCGGGACGGAGTCCTACGAGCAGTACTTC.

The chain uses TRBV6-5 and TRBJ1-4; 9 bases line up with TRBD1. V was clipped by 0 bases and J by 5 bases; unmatched bases: 1. Per the germline V gene, CDR1 is MNHEY and CDR2 is SVGAGI. The CDR3 covers 15 residues. CDR3 DNA sequence: TGTGCCAGCAGTTACTCCGGGACAGGGAATGAAAAACTGTTTTTT. Residues: CASSYSGTGNEKLFF.

The chain is built from TRBV30 and TRBJ1-4; no definite D call. The length of the CDR3 is 13 residues. V was trimmed by 2 bases and J by 0 bases, leaving 4 bases between them. Germline values: CDR1 GTSNPN, CDR2 SVGIG (reference sequence). CDR3 sequence (DNA): TGTGCCTGGAGTCGGGCAACTAATGAAAAACTGTTTTTT. Translated, it gives CAWSRATNEKLFF.

V gene TRBV5-4 combines with J gene TRBJ1-4, with 8 bases lining up with TRBD1. The trim removed 2 bases at V and 8 bases at J, leaving 2 bases unmatched. This CDR3 is 13 amino acids long. Germline V gives CDR1 SGHNT, CDR2 YYREEE (reference sequence). CDR3 loop: CASSLQGGEKLFF. CDR3 DNA: TGTGCCAGCAGCTTACAGGGGGGGGAAAAACTGTTTTTT. Using reference TRBV5-4 and TRBJ1-4 for the parts outside the CDR3, the full variable domain is ETGVTQSPTHLIKTRGQQVTLRCSSQSGHNTVSWYQQALGQGPQFIFQYYREEENGRGNFPPRFSGLQFPNYSSELNVNALELDDSALYLCASSLQGGEKLFFGSGTQLSVL.

There are a few counts of this clone. The chain is built from TRBV10-2 and TRBJ2-7; D possibly corresponds to TRBD2 (5 bases). V lost 4 bases and J 3 bases, leaving 10 bases between the germline ends. The CDR3 is made up of 13 amino acids. Per germline, CDR1 WSHSY and CDR2 SAAADI. Here the CDR3 reads CASSVGGGYEQYF. The CDR3 region has the DNA TGCGCCAGCAGTGTAGGCGGAGGCTACGAGCAGTACTTC.

This chain links TRBV5-8 with TRBJ2-5; maybe TRBD1 (5 bases). Germline CDR1 and CDR2: SGHTS and YDEGEE. CDR3 length equals 14 residues. V was clipped by 4 bases and J by 0 bases, with 10 bases between them. The CDR3 nucleotides are TGTGCCAGCAGCGAGGACACAAACCAAGAGACCCAGTACTTC. Protein product: CASSEDTNQETQYF.

The chain has TRBV7-9 and TRBJ1-5; 8 nucleotides agree with TRBD1. The V segment lost 1 base and the J segment 4 bases; nucleotides outside the gene matches: 9. The V gene's germline CDR1 is SEHNR and CDR2 FQNEAQ (reference sequence). The CDR3 covers 17 residues. CDR3 nucleotide sequence: TGTGCCAGCAGCTTAGTCGCAGGGGGCGCGGGAAATCAGCCCCAGCATTTT. Encoded protein: CASSLVAGGAGNQPQHF.

The chain employs TRBV5-4 and TRBJ1-2, with D possibly matching TRBD1 (6 bases). Trimming cost V 3 bases and J 7 bases, with 13 bases left between them. Germline CDR1 SGHNT, CDR2 YYREEE (reference sequence). The CDR3 is made up of 13 amino acids. CDR3 protein: CASSYTGSSGYTF. CDR3 sequence (DNA): TGTGCCAGCAGCTATACAGGGTCGAGTGGCTACACCTTC.

In its sample, this clone was seen once. The chain recombines TRBV7-2 with TRBJ2-1, with a possible D match to TRBD1 (6 bases). The CDR3 contains 14 residues. Germline CDR1 SGHTA, CDR2 FQGNSA. V gave up 4 bases and J gave up 10 bases, with 17 bases separating them. CDR3 sequence (DNA): TGTGCCAGCAGCTACGACGCAGGGGCCCGGGAGCAGTTCTTC. This codes for CASSYDAGAREQFF.

This clone was seen more than once but under ten times. This chain joins TRBV19 and TRBJ2-7; possible D gene TRBD1, 6 bases. The germline V gene encodes CDR1 LNHDA and CDR2 SQIVND (reference sequence). This CDR3 has 13 amino acids. Trimming removed 1 base at V and 4 bases at J, with 8 bases between. The DNA of the CDR3 is TGTGCCAGTAGTATAGCAGGGGCTTACGAGCAGTACTTC. Its protein product is CASSIAGAYEQYF. The entire variable domain, with the rest obtained from reference TRBV19 and TRBJ2-7, is as follows: DGGITQSPKYLFRKEGQNVTLSCEQNLNHDAMYWYRQDPGQGLRLIYYSQIVNDFQKGDIAEGYSVSREKKESFPLTVTSAQKNPTAFYLCASSIAGAYEQYFGPGTRLTVT.

The chain couples TRBV19 to TRBJ1-5, with TRBD1 identical over 8 bases. With V trimmed by 4 bases and J by 1 base, 3 bases remained unmatched. This CDR3 is 15 amino acids long. The V gene's germline CDR1 is LNHDA and CDR2 SQIVND (reference sequence). CDR3 sequence reads: CASSRGQGSNQPQHF. CDR3 coding DNA: TGTGCCAGTAGTAGAGGACAGGGAAGCAATCAGCCCCAGCATTTT.

The chain recombines TRBV7-2 with TRBJ2-3, with 12 bases aligning to TRBD2. V was pared by 4 bases and J by 2 bases, with 1 base of the junction left unmatched. Germline CDR1 is SGHTA and CDR2 is FQGNSA. The CDR3 extends over 15 amino acids. The DNA for the CDR3 is TGTGCCAGCAGCTCTAGCGGGGGGGACACAGATACGCAGTATTTT. This sequence encodes CASSSSGGDTDTQYF.

The chain has TRBV28 and TRBJ2-5; maybe TRBD2 (5 bases). This CDR3 is 14 amino acids long. Between the trimmed V and J ends, which lost 3 bases and 3 bases, there was a span of 11 bases. Germline V gene data show CDR1 as MDHEN and CDR2 as SYDVKM. DNA of the CDR3: TGTGCCAGCAGTTTCCAAACTAGAAAAGAGACCCAGTACTTC. This codes for CASSFQTRKETQYF.

The chain couples TRBV15 to TRBJ1-2; D might be TRBD1 (5 bases). Germline V gene data show CDR1 as LNHNV and CDR2 as YYDKDF (reference sequence). Trimming took off 2 bases at V and 12 bases at J, with 10 bases between the two ends. The CDR3 covers 11 residues. DNA for the CDR3: TGTGCCACCAGCAGACGGGACCTCGACACCTTC. It is translated as CATSRRDLDTF.

V is TRBV11-3 and J is TRBJ2-2; TRBD2 agrees at 11 bases. Germline V gene sequence: CDR1 SGHNT, CDR2 YENEEA. The V and J ends lost 3 bases and 5 bases, in that order; junction bases with no gene match: 5. This CDR3 comprises 16 residues. The CDR3: CASSFGTSGGTGELFF. CDR3 bases: TGTGCCAGCAGCTTCGGGACTAGCGGAGGGACCGGGGAGCTGTTTTTT.

The chain is built from TRBV11-3 and TRBJ2-5; D unresolved. Germline V gives CDR1 SGHNT, CDR2 YENEEA. The CDR3 is 12 amino acids. V was clipped by 7 bases and J by 5 bases, with 11 bases between them. The CDR3 DNA is TGTGCCAGCACCCCGTGTGGCGAGACCCAGTACTTC. Amino acid sequence: CASTPCGETQYF.

V is TRBV28 and J is TRBJ2-1; 9 nucleotides align to TRBD2. Trimming cost V 5 bases and J 1 base; bases outside gene matches: 9. The germline CDR1 and CDR2 sequences are MDHEN and SYDVKM. CDR3 length: 17 residues. The CDR3 DNA reads as TGTGCCAGCAGTCCCGGGACTAGCCAGGGGTCCTACAATGAGCAGTTCTTC. Translation: CASSPGTSQGSYNEQFF.

The CDR3 spells CASSVARLGRGEQFF. The CDR3 DNA reads TGTGCCAGCAGCGTAGCCCGCCTCGGGAGGGGTGAGCAGTTCTTC. V usage is TRBV9 and J usage is TRBJ2-1; 8 nucleotides align to TRBD2. The V and J ends lost 0 bases and 9 bases, in that order; junction bases with no gene match: 8. The CDR3 runs 15 residues. CDR1 SGDLS and CDR2 YYNGEE come from the germline V gene.

CDR3 nucleotides: TGTGCCAGCAGCTCTTCACTTTCAAGCTACGAGCAGTACTTC. Translated: CASSSSLSSYEQYF. The chain is built from TRBV7-6 and TRBJ2-7; D call uncertain. This CDR3 contains 14 residues. Germline CDR1 reads SGHVS; CDR2 reads FNYEAQ. With 4 bases removed from V and 3 bases from J, the gap between germline ends came to 13 bases.

This clone was found once. The J gene is TRBJ1-5, the V gene TRBV28; D may be TRBD1 (5 bases). V dropped 8 bases and J dropped 6 bases, with 14 bases sitting between them. Germline CDR1 and CDR2: MDHEN and SYDVKM. This CDR3 region has 13 residues. The CDR3 bases are TGTGCCAGCGGGGGGAATTCGGGTCAGCCCCAGCATTTT. Protein product: CASGGNSGQPQHF. Complete variable domain (other parts from reference TRBV28 and TRBJ1-5): DVKVTQSSRYLVKRTGEKVFLECVQDMDHENMFWYRQDPGLGLRLIYFSYDVKMKEKGDIPEGYSVSREKKERFSLILESASTNQTSMYLCASGGNSGQPQHFGDGTRLSIL.

Regarding this clone: An end of the junction differs from the germline gene, which may be a read error. This sequence joins TRBV7-7 and TRBJ2-3; D is ambiguous. The CDR3 is 13 residues long. Germline V CDR1 and CDR2: SSHAT, FNYEAQ (reference sequence). DNA for the CDR3: TGTGCTAGCAGCTTAGCCCCAGCGGATACGCAGTATTTT. It encodes CASSLAPADTQYF.

This clone was recorded once. The rearrangement links TRBV19 to TRBJ2-1; D is perhaps TRBD1 or TRBD2 (5 bases each). The CDR3 is 13 amino acids. Trimming removed 0 bases at V and 10 bases at J, with 10 bases between. Germline V gene lookup returns CDR1 LNHDA and CDR2 SQIVND (reference sequence). CDR3 protein: CASSIDRGREQFF. The CDR3 region has the DNA TGTGCCAGTAGTATAGATCGGGGACGAGAGCAGTTCTTC.

This rearrangement joins TRBV5-4 to TRBJ2-5, with D perhaps matching TRBD1 or TRBD2 (6 bases each). Trimming shortened V by 0 bases and J by 2 bases, and 11 bases separated the two germline ends. The CDR3 contains 15 residues. CDR1 is SGHNT and CDR2 is YYREEE in the germline V gene (reference sequence). This CDR3 reads CASSLGRGQQETQYF. The CDR3 coding sequence is TGTGCCAGCAGCTTGGGGAGGGGACAACAAGAGACCCAGTACTTC.

The chain employs TRBV7-2 and TRBJ1-1; weak D call: TRBD1 (6 bases). Trimming took off 5 bases at V and 1 base at J, with 17 bases between the two ends. The CDR3 runs to 16 residues. Germline-derived CDR1 and CDR2 are SGHTA and FQGNSA. The CDR3: CASSPNRASRNTEAFF. The CDR3 DNA reads TGTGCCAGCAGCCCAAACAGGGCTAGCAGGAACACTGAAGCTTTCTTT.

The chain joins TRBV7-9 to TRBJ1-4; no definite D call. Looked up from germline, CDR1 is SEHNR and CDR2 is FQNEAQ (reference sequence). V dropped 5 bases and J dropped 2 bases, with 12 bases sitting between them. The CDR3 has 15 amino acids. CDR3 sequence: CASSPIRRTNEKLFF. The DNA of the CDR3 is TGTGCCAGCAGCCCTATCCGAAGGACTAATGAAAAACTGTTTTTT.

This clone was counted a few times. V and J are TRBV6-1 and TRBJ2-1; 10 bases agree with TRBD1. With V trimmed by 2 bases and J by 3 bases, 4 bases remained unmatched. The germline CDR1 and CDR2 sequences are MNHNS and SASEGT. The CDR3 length is 16 residues. CDR3 nucleotide sequence: TGTGCCAGCAGTGAATCACGGACAGGGGGCTACAATGAGCAGTTCTTC. This encodes CASSESRTGGYNEQFF.

This rearrangement joins TRBV5-1 to TRBJ1-1; D may be TRBD1 (6 bases). The length of the CDR3 is 15 residues. Trimming shortened V by 5 bases and J by 0 bases, and 14 bases separated the two germline ends. Germline CDR1 reads SGHRS; CDR2 reads YFSETQ. CDR3 sequence: CASSKGGQLNTEAFF. CDR3 nucleotides: TGCGCCAGCAGTAAGGGCGGACAGTTGAACACTGAAGCTTTCTTT.

This clone appeared a few times. The chain joins TRBV1 to TRBJ2-1; TRBD1 was called by the table and not checked on the DNA. TRBV1 is a documented pseudogene. CDR3 length: 22 amino acids. The DNA for the CDR3 is TGCACCAGCAGCCAAGATCAAGAGACAGGGGGAAATACGGGACTCCGTTCCAATGAGCAGTTCTTC. Protein sequence: CTSSQDQETGGNTGLRSNEQFF.

The chain uses TRBV5-6 and TRBJ2-7; TRBD1 aligns across 7 bases. CDR1 is SGHDT and CDR2 is YYEEEE in the germline V gene. V shed 0 bases, J shed 6 bases, and the junction held 6 bases outside the gene matches. The CDR3 is 14 residues long. The CDR3 protein is CASSLDRGRTEQYF. The DNA of the CDR3 is TGTGCCAGCAGCTTGGACAGGGGTCGGACCGAGCAGTACTTC.

The chain is built from TRBV7-2 and TRBJ2-1; the match to TRBD2 covers 14 bases. V was pared by 3 bases and J by 8 bases, with 9 bases of the junction left unmatched. The CDR3 totals 17 residues. The germline CDR1 and CDR2 sequences are SGHTA and FQGNSA. The CDR3 DNA is TGTGCCAGCAGCTTTAGACTAGCGGGAGGGGGGGTCGATGAGCAGTTCTTC. This codes for CASSFRLAGGGVDEQFF.

The V gene is TRBV27, the J gene TRBJ2-7, with 7 bases that match TRBD1. The CDR3 spans 16 residues. Germline V CDR1 and CDR2: MNHEY, SMNVEV (reference sequence). Trimming removed 6 bases from V and 3 bases from J; junction bases left unmatched: 14. This CDR3 is CASSRTYGQDGYEQYF. The CDR3 DNA reads as TGTGCCAGCAGCCGAACTTACGGACAGGATGGCTACGAGCAGTACTTC.

The gene calls are TRBV5-1 and TRBJ2-6, with D possibly being TRBD1 or TRBD2 (5 bases each). V dropped 0 bases and J dropped 3 bases, with 19 bases sitting between them. CDR1 and CDR2 from the germline V gene are SGHRS and YFSETQ. This CDR3 contains 19 residues. CDR3 bases: TGCGCCAGCAGCTTGGCGAGGGACCGCGTCCCCCATGGGGCCAACGTCCTGACTTTC. This sequence encodes CASSLARDRVPHGANVLTF.